The T cell receptor beta chain described here comes from a study of technical replicates of blood from a handful of donors. Libraries were prepared by immunoSEQ multiplex PCR; TCRdb keeps only in-frame clonotypes and omits some of them. The repertoire includes 65,000 to 95,000 clones, 93% of them detected once, and approximately 0.25% sits in the top ten. The clonotype comes from a human donor in good health. Sequencing was performed on T cells isolated from PBMCs.

The CDR3 DNA follows: TGTGCCACACGCATAGGGGTCCTTAATACCGGGGAGCTGTTTTTT. Protein: CATRIGVLNTGELFF. The chain joins TRBV27 to TRBJ2-2; tentatively, D is TRBD1 (5 bases). The CDR3 is 15 residues long. Germline V CDR1 and CDR2: MNHEY, SMNVEV (reference sequence). V was pared by 10 bases and J by 5 bases, with 20 bases between.